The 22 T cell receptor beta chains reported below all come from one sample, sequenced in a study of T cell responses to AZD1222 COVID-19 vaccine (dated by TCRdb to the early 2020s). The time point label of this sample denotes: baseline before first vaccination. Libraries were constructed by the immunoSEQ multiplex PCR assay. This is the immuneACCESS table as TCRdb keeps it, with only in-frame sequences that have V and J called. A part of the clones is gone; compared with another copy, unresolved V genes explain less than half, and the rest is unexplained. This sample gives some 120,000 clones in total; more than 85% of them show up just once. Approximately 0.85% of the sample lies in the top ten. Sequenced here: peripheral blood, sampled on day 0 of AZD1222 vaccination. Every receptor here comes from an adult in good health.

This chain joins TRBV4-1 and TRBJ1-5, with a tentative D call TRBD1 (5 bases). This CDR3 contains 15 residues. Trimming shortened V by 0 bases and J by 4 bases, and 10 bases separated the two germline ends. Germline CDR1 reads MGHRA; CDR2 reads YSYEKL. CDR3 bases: TGCGCCAGCAGCCAAGATAAGAGGGGTAATCAGCCCCAGCATTTT. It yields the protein CASSQDKRGNQPQHF.

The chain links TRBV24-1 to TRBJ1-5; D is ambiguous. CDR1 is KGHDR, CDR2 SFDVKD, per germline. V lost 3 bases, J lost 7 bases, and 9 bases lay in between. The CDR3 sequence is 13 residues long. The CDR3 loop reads CATSDRRGQPQHF. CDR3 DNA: TGTGCCACCAGTGATCGCAGAGGGCAGCCCCAGCATTTT.

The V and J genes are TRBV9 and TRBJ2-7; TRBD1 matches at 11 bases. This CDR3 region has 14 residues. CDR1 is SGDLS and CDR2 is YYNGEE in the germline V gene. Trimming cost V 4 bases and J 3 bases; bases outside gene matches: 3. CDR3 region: CASSTGTGGYEQYF. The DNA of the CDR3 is TGTGCCAGCAGCACGGGGACAGGGGGCTACGAGCAGTACTTC.

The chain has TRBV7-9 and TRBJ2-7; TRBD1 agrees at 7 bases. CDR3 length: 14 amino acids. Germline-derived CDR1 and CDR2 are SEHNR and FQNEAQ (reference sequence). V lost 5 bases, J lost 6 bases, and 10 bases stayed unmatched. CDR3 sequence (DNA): TGTGCCAGCAGCGTTCAGGGGGTCGTTTCCGAGCAGTACTTC. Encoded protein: CASSVQGVVSEQYF. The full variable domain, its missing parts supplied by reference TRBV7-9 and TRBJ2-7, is DTGVSQNPRHKITKRGQNVTFRCDPISEHNRLYWYRQTLGQGPEFLTYFQNEAQLEKSRLLSDRFSAERPKGSFSTLEIQRTEQGDSAMYLCASSVQGVVSEQYFGPGTRLTVT.

The CDR3 nucleotides read TGTGCCAGCAGTTACTCTTCACAGTCCTACGAGCAGTACTTC. Its translation is CASSYSSQSYEQYF. The chain carries TRBV6-5 and TRBJ2-7; D remains ambiguous. Trimming stripped 0 bases from V and 1 base from J, with 7 bases between. This CDR3 has 14 amino acids. Germline loops: CDR1 MNHEY, CDR2 SVGAGI.

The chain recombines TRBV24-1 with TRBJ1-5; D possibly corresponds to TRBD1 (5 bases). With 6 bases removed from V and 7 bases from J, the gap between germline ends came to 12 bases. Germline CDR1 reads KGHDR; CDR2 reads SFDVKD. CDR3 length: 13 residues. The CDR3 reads CATSRGGNQPQHF. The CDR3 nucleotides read TGTGCCACCAGTAGGGGTGGTAACCAGCCCCAGCATTTT.

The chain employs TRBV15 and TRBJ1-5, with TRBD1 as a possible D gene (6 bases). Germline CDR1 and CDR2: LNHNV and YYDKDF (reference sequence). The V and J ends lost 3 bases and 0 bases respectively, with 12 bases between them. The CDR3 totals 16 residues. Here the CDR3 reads CATSSQGPYSNQPQHF. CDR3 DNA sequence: TGTGCCACCAGCAGCCAGGGGCCTTATAGCAATCAGCCCCAGCATTTT.

CDR3: CASSLADNEKLFF. The CDR3, as DNA: TGCGCCAGCAGCTTGGCCGACAATGAAAAACTGTTTTTT. This chain joins TRBV5-1 and TRBJ1-4, with unresolved D. The V end was cut by 0 bases, the J end by 5 bases, with 5 bases between. Looked up from germline, CDR1 is SGHRS and CDR2 is YFSETQ. The CDR3 runs 13 residues.

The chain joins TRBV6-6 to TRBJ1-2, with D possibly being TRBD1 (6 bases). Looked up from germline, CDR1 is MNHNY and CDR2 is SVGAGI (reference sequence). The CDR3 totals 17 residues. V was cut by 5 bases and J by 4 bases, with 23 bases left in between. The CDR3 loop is CASSPDARPDRGYGYTF. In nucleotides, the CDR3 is TGTGCCAGCAGTCCCGATGCCCGCCCGGACAGAGGCTATGGCTACACCTTC.

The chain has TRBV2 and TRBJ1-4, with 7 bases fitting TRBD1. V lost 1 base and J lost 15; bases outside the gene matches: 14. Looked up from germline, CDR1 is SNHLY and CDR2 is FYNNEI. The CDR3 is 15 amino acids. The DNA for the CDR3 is TGTGCCAGCAGTGAAGAGTGGGACAGCTCCTTTACATTGTTTTTT. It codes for CASSEEWDSSFTLFF.

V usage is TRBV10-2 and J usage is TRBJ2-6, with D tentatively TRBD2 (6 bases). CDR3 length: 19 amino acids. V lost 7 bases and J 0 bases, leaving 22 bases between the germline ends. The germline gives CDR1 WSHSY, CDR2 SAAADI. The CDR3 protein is CASTSIGSSDYSGANVLTF. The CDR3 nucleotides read TGCGCCAGCACTAGTATCGGGAGCAGCGATTACTCTGGGGCCAACGTCCTGACTTTC.

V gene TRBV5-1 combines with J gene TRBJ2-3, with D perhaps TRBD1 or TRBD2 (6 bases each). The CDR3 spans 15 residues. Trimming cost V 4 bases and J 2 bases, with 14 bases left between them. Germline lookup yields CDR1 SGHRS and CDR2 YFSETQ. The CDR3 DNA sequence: TGCGCCAGCAGCAGAGGGGGGCCATCCACAGATACGCAGTATTTT. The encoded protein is CASSRGGPSTDTQYF.

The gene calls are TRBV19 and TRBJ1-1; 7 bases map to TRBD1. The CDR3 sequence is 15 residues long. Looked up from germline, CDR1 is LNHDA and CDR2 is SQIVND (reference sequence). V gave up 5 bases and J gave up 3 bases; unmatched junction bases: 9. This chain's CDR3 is CASSPNPGGHTEAFF. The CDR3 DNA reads TGTGCCAGTAGTCCTAACCCAGGGGGGCACACTGAAGCTTTCTTT.

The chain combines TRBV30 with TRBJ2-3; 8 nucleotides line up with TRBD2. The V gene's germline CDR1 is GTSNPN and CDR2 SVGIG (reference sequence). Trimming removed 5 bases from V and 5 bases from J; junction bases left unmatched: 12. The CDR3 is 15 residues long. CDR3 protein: CAWANFQRGKDTQYF. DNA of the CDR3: TGTGCCTGGGCTAACTTCCAGCGGGGGAAAGATACGCAGTATTTT.

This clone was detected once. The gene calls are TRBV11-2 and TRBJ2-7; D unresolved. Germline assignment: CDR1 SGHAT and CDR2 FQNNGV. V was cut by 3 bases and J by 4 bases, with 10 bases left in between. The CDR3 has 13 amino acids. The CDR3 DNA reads TGTGCCAGCAGCTTTCTAAGTCAGTACGAGCAGTACTTC. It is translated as CASSFLSQYEQYF.

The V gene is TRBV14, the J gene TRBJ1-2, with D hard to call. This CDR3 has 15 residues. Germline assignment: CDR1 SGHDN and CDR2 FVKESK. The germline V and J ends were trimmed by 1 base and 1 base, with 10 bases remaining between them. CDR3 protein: CASSQGAGFNYGYTF. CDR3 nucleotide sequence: TGTGCCAGCAGCCAAGGGGCAGGATTTAACTATGGCTACACCTTC.

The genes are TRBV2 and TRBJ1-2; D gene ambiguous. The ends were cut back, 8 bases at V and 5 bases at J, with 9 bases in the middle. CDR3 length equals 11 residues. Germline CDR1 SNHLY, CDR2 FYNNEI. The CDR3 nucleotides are TGTGCCAGCGGGTCTCCGTATGGCTACACCTTC. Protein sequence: CASGSPYGYTF. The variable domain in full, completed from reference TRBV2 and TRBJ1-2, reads EPEVTQTPSHQVTQMGQEVILRCVPISNHLYFYWYRQILGQKVEFLVSFYNNEISEKSEIFDDQFSVERPDGSNFTLKIRSTKLEDSAMYFCASGSPYGYTFGSGTRLTVV.

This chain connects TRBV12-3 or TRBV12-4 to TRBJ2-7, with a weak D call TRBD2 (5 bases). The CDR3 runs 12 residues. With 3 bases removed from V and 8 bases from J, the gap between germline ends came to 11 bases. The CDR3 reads CASSFRRGQQYF. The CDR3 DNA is TGTGCCAGCAGTTTTAGGCGCGGGCAGCAGTACTTC.

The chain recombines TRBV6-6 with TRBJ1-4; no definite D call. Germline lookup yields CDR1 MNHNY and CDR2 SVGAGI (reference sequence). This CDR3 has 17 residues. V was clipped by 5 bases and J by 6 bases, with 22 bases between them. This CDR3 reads CASSLLLPRVGDEKLFF. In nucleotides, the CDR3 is TGTGCCAGCAGTCTTCTACTTCCCCGGGTTGGGGATGAAAAACTGTTTTTT.

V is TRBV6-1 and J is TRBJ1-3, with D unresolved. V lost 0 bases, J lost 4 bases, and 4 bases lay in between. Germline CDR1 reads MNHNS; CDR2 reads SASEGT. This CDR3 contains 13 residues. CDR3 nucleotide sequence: TGTGCCAGCAGTGAAGCTGAGGGAAACACCATATATTTT. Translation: CASSEAEGNTIYF.

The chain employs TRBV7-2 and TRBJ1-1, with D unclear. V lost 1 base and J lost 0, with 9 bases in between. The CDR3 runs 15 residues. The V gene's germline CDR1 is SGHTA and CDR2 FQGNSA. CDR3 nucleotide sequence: TGTGCCAGCAGCTTAGGGTCGGGGATGAACACTGAAGCTTTCTTT. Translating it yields CASSLGSGMNTEAFF.

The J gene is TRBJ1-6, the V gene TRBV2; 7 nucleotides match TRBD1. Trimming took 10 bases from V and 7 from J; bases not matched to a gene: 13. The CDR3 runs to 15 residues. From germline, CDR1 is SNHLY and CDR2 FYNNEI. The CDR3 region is CAITTGEALNSPLHF. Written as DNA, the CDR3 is TGTGCCATCACCACAGGGGAGGCCCTAAATTCACCCCTCCACTTT.